Listed below are T cell receptor beta chains from one sample, sequenced in a study of T cell responses to AZD1222 COVID-19 vaccine. Produced via immunoSEQ multiplex PCR; TCRdb's table is partial and in-frame only. The sample consists of 85,000 to 120,000 clones, 90% of them appearing once. This sample comprised peripheral blood, obtained on day 0 of AZD1222 vaccination. The receptors were sampled from an adult in good health. Each CDR3 is given with its conserved first and last residue.

V gene	J gene	CDR3 protein
TRBV18	TRBJ1-2	CASSPTGDINYGYTF
TRBV7-9	TRBJ2-1	CASRPLGAYNEQFF
TRBV6-5	TRBJ2-3	CASSTRLVPDTQYF
TRBV30	TRBJ1-5	CAWSGPNQPQHF
TRBV28	TRBJ2-2	CASSPSSGYTGELFF
TRBV4-1	TRBJ1-3	CASSPAPGNLGNTIYF
TRBV12-3/TRBV12-4	TRBJ1-2	CASSGDSNYGYTF
TRBV6-4	TRBJ2-3	CASSATESSTDTQYF
TRBV9	TRBJ2-2	CASSLRTGAGELFF
TRBV9	TRBJ2-7	CASSAQGASQYEQYF
TRBV12-3/TRBV12-4	TRBJ2-2	CASSLMGGELFF
TRBV10-3	TRBJ2-3	CAISGQGPDTQYF
TRBV7-2	TRBJ1-2	CASSPQGGGYGYTF
TRBV6-2/TRBV6-3	TRBJ2-3	CASSYGGSGMADTQYF
TRBV18	TRBJ1-6	CASSPGGRRNNSPLHF
TRBV27	TRBJ1-5	CASSGVVNQPQHF
TRBV27	TRBJ2-1	CATYKGDRDDNEQFF
TRBV19	TRBJ2-5	CASSITGGLGETQYF
TRBV6-2/TRBV6-3	TRBJ2-7	CASSYSTPYEQYF
TRBV19	TRBJ2-7	CASTPSGSLYEQYF
TRBV5-4	TRBJ1-1	CASSPVTNTEAFF
TRBV5-6	TRBJ1-4	CASRRAGGGEKLFF
TRBV19	TRBJ1-6	CASRPGTGSPLHF
TRBV19	TRBJ2-2	CASIGQGNTGELFF
TRBV7-9	TRBJ2-1	CASSPPGSYNEQFF
TRBV19	TRBJ1-3	CASSPGTASGNTIYF
TRBV2	TRBJ1-1	CASRVDRDEAFF
TRBV19	TRBJ2-7	CASSFSGRYEQYF
TRBV5-6	TRBJ2-5	CASSPGADRGHQYF
TRBV6-5	TRBJ1-1	CASSYVRSNTEAFF
TRBV20-1	TRBJ2-5	CSASGPAETQYF
TRBV5-1	TRBJ1-2	CASNVAQGLYGYTF
TRBV28	TRBJ1-2	CASSQWGSGDYGYTF
TRBV2	TRBJ1-1	CASTRQDTEAFF
TRBV29-1	TRBJ2-1	CSVEGLADLSSYNEQFF
TRBV19	TRBJ2-5	CASSIPGWETQYF
TRBV19	TRBJ1-6	CASNHRGGQGALPYNSPLHF